This entry concerns a single T cell receptor beta chain. As originally analysed: Nucleated cell number was recorded as an estimate derived from reference gene primer amplification. Some clones are missing from TCRdb's copy, which holds only in-frame ones; the method was immunoSEQ multiplex PCR. V, J and clone size reflect that table, while D and trimming were determined from the DNA. The data hold 90,000 to 150,000 clones, with about four fifths observed a single time. The sample belongs to a study of blood T cell repertoires in COVID-19. Study in general: Sources were T cells, B-cell-depleted T cells, or PBMCs; the material itself was cDNA or gDNA.

The V end lost 0 bases, the J end lost 5 bases, and 16 bases lay between the germline ends. The CDR3 is made up of 16 amino acids. CDR1 is SGHVS and CDR2 is FQNEAQ in the germline V gene. The sequence came from a woman older than 75 with acute or convalescent COVID-19. The sample comprised peripheral blood. The V and J genes are TRBV7-8 and TRBJ1-1, with D unresolved. Written as DNA, the CDR3 is TGTGCCAGCAGCTTAGCCGGAGGTTCTAGAGGGACTGAAGCTTTCTTT. This encodes CASSLAGGSRGTEAFF.